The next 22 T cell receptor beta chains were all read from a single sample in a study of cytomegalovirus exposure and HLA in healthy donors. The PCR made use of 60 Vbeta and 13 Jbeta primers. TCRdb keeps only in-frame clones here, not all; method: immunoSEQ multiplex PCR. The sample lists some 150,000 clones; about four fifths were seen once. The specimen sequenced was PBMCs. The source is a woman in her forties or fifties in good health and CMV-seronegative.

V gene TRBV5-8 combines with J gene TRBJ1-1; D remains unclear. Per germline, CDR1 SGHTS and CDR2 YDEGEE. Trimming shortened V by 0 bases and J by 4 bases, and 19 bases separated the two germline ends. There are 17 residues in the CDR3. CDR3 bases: TGTGCCAGCAGCTTGGTTAACGGGGTTTCGCGGGGCACTGAAGCTTTCTTT. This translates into CASSLVNGVSRGTEAFF.

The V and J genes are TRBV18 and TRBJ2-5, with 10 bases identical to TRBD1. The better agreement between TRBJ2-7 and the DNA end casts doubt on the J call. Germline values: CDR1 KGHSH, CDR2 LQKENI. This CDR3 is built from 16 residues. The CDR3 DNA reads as TGTGCCAGCTCACCTCCCGGGACAGGGGCACCCTACGAGCAGTACTTC. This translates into CASSPPGTGAPYEQYF.

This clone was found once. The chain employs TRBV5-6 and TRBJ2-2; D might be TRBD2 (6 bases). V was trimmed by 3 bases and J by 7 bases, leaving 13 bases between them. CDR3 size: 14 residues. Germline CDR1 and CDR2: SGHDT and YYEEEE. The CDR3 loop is CASSWAPEGGELFF. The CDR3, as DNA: TGTGCCAGCAGCTGGGCCCCGGAGGGCGGGGAGCTGTTTTTT.

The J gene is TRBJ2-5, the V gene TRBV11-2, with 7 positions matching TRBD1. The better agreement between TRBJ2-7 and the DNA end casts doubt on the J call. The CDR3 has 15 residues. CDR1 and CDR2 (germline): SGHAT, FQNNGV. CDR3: CASSLHGTANYEQYF. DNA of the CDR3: TGTGCCAGCAGCTTACATGGGACAGCAAACTACGAGCAGTACTTC.

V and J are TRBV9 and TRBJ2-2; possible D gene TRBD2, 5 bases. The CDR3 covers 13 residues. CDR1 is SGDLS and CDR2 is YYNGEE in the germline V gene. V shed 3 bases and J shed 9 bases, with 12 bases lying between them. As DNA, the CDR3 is TGTGCCAGCAGCGAACAGATCGGGAGGGAGCTGTTTTTT. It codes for CASSEQIGRELFF.

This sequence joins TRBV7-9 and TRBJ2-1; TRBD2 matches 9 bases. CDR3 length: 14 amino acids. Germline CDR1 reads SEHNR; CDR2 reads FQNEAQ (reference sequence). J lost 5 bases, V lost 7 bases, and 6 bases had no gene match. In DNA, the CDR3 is TGTGCCAGCACGCTTAGCGGGGGCCACAATGAGCAGTTCTTC. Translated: CASTLSGGHNEQFF.

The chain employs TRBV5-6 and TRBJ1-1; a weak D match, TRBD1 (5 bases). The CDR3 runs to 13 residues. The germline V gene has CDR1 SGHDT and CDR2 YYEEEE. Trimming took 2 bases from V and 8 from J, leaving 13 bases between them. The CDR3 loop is CASSFPGGKEAFF. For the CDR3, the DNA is TGTGCCAGCAGCTTCCCGGGGGGGAAAGAAGCTTTCTTT. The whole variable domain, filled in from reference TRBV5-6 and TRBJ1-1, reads DAGVTQSPTHLIKTRGQQVTLRCSPKSGHDTVSWYQQALGQGPQFIFQYYEEEERQRGNFPDRFSGHQFPNYSSELNVNALLLGDSALYLCASSFPGGKEAFFGQGTRLTVV.

CDR3 protein: CASMGLAGLSSYEQYF. The CDR3 DNA reads as TGTGCCAGCATGGGACTAGCGGGGCTATCCTCCTACGAGCAGTACTTC. The gene calls are TRBV7-2 and TRBJ2-7, with 13 bases lining up with TRBD2. The CDR3 totals 16 residues. The junction had 6 bases not matched to a gene; V was cut back by 7 bases and J by 0 bases. The germline V gene encodes CDR1 SGHTA and CDR2 FQGNSA.

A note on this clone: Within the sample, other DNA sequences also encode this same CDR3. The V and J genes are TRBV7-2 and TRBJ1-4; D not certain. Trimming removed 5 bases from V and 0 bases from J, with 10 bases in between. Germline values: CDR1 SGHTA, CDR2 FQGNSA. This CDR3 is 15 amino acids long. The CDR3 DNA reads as TGTGCCAGCAGCCTCGGTCGGGCAACTAATGAAAAACTGTTTTTT. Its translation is CASSLGRATNEKLFF.

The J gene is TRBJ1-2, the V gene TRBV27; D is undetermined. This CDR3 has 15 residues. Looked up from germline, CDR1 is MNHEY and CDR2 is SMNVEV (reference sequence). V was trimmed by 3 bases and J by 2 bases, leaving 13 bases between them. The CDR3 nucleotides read TGTGCCAGCAGTTTGCTAGGAGATACAAACTATGGCTACACCTTC. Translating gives CASSLLGDTNYGYTF.

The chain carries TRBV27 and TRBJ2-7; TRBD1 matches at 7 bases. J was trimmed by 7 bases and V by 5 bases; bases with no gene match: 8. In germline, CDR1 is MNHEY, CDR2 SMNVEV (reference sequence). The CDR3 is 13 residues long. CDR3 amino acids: CASSRRPRGEQYF. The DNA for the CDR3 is TGTGCCAGCAGTCGCCGGCCCAGGGGGGAGCAGTACTTC.

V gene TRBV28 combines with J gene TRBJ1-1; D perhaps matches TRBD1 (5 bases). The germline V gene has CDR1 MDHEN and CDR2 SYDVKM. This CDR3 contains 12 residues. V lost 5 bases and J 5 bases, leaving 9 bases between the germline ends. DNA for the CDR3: TGTGCCAGCAGTATGGGGCGGACTGAAGCTTTCTTT. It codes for CASSMGRTEAFF.

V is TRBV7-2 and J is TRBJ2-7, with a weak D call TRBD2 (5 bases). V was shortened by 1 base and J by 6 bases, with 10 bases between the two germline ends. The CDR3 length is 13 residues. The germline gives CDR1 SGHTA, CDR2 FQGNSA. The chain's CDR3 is CASSLVPGTEQYF. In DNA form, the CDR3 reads TGTGCCAGCAGCTTAGTCCCGGGAACCGAGCAGTACTTC.

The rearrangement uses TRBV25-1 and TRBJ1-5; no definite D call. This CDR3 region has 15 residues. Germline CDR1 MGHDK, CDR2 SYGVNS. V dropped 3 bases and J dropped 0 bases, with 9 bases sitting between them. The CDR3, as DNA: TGTGCCAGCAGTGAGGCGGGAAATAGCAATCAGCCCCAGCATTTT. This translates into CASSEAGNSNQPQHF.

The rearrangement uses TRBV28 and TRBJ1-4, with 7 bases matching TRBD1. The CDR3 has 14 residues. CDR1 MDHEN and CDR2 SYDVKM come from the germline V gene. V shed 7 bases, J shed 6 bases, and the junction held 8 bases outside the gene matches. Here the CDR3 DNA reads TGTGCCAGCAACTTAGGGGGCAGGGATGAAAAACTGTTTTTT. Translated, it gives CASNLGGRDEKLFF.

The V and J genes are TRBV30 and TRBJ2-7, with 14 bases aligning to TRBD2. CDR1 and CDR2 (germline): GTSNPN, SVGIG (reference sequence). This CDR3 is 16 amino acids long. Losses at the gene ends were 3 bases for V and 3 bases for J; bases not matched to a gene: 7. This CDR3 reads CAWSPMGLAGVYEQYF. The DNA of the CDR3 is TGTGCCTGGAGCCCGATGGGACTAGCGGGAGTCTACGAGCAGTACTTC.

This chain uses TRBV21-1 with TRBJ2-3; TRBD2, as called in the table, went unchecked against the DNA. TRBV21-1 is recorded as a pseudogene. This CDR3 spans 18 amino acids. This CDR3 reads CASSLRLAGGYPSDTQYF. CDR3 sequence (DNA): TGTGCCAGCAGCCTTCGACTAGCGGGGGGTTACCCCTCAGATACGCAGTATTTT.

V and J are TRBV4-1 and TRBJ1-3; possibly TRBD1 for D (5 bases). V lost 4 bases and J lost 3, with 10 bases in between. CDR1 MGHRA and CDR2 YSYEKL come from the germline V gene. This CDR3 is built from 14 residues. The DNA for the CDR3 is TGCGCCAGCAGCCGTGAAGGGGATGGAAACACCATATATTTT. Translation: CASSREGDGNTIYF.

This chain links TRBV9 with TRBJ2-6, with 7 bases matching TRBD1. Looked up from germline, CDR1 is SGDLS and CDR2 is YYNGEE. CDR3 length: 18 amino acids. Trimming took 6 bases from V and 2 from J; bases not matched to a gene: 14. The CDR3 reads CASKEGDSTLTGANVLTF. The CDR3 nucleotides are TGTGCCAGCAAGGAAGGGGACAGCACTCTAACTGGGGCCAACGTCCTGACTTTC.

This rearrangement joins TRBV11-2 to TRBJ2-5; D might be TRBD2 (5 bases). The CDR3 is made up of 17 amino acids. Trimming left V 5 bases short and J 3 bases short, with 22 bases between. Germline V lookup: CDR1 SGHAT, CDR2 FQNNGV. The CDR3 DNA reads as TGTGCCAGCAGCCGAACCGGGGTATCCAAAACGGAAGAGACCCAGTACTTC. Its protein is CASSRTGVSKTEETQYF.

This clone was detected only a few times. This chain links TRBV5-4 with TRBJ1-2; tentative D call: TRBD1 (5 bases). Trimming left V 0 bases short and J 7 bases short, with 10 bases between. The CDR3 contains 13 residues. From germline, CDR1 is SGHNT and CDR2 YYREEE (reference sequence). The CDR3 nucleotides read TGTGCCAGCAGCTTGGCTCAGGGTGGTGGCTACACCTTC. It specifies CASSLAQGGGYTF. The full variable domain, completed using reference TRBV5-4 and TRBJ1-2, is ETGVTQSPTHLIKTRGQQVTLRCSSQSGHNTVSWYQQALGQGPQFIFQYYREEENGRGNFPPRFSGLQFPNYSSELNVNALELDDSALYLCASSLAQGGGYTFGSGTRLTVV.

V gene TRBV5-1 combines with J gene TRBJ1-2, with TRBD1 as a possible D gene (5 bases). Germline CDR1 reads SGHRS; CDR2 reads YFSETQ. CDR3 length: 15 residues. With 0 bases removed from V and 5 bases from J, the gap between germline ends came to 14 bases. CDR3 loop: CASSLEAQGEYGYTF. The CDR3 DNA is TGCGCCAGCAGCTTGGAGGCTCAGGGTGAATATGGCTACACCTTC.